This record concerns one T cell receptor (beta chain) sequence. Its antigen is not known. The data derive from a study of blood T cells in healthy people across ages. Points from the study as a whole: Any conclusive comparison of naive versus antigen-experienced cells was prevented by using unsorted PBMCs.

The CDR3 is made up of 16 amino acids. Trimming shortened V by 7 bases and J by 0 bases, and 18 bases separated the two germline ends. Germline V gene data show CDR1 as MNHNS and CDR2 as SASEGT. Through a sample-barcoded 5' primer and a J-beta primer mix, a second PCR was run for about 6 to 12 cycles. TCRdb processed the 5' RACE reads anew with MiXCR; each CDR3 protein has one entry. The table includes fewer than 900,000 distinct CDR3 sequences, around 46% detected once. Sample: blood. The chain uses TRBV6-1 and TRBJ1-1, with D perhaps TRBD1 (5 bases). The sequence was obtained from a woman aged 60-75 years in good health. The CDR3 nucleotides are TGTGCCAGCACCCCAAATTGGGCAGGGCTGAACACTGAAGCTTTCTTT. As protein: CASTPNWAGLNTEAFF.